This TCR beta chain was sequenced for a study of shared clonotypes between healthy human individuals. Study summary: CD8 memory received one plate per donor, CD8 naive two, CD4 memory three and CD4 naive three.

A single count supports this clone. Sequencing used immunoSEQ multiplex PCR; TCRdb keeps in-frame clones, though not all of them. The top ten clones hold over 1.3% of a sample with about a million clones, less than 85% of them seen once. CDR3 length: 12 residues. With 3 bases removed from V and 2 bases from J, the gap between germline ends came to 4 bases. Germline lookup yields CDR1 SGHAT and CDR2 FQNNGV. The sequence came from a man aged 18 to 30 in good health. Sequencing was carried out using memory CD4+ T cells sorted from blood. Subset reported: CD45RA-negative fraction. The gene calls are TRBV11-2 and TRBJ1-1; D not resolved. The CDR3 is CASSFLNTEAFF. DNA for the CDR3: TGTGCCAGCAGCTTCCTCAACACTGAAGCTTTCTTT.